Sequencing of this TCR beta chain was carried out in a study of a mutant IDH1 vaccine in newly diagnosed glioma. About the study: Eight vaccinations went to patients in weeks 1, 3, 5, 7, 11, 15, 19, 23. Treated patients had a mean age of 40.4 years and a roughly 62% male, around 38% female split. Pretreatment consisted of radiotherapy, temozolomide, or both, with most receiving both.

The CDR3 contains 15 residues. Trimming took 1 base from V and 4 from J, leaving 13 bases between them. Germline V gene lookup returns CDR1 LGHNA and CDR2 YSLEER. Time point specified: week 23, last vaccination. Doses of 300 ug of mutant IDH1 20-mer peptide were given with topical imiquimod. Newly diagnosed WHO grade 3 or 4 IDH1-mutant, ATRX-lost astrocytomas were identified in the donors. Remarks on this clone: Its target is not known.

Sequenced by immunoSEQ multiplex PCR; TCRdb stores in-frame clones only, minus some. The sample contains 30,000 to 40,000 clones, roughly 80% of which appear only once. The sequence was obtained from a man in his forties or fifties with glioma. The specimen was PBMCs, collected from a glioma patient whose treatment included an IDH1 peptide vaccine. This sequence joins TRBV4-3 and TRBJ1-2; no clear D. CDR3 loop: CASSQGIRTAYGYTF. The CDR3 coding sequence is TGCGCCAGCAGCCAAGGCATCAGAACCGCCTATGGCTACACCTTC.